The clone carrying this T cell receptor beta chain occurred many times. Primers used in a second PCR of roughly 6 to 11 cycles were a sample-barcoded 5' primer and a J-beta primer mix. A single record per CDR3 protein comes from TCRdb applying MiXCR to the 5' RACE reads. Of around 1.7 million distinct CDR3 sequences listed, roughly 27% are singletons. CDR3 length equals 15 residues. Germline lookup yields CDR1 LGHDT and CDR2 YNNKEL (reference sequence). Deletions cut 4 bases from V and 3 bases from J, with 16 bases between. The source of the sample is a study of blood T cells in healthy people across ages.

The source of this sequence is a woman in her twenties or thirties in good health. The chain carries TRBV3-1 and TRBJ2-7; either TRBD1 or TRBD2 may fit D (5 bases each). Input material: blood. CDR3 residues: CASSPQGDWSYEQYF. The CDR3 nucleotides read TGTGCCAGCAGCCCGCAGGGAGACTGGAGCTACGAGCAGTACTTC.